This T cell receptor beta chain derives from a study of cytomegalovirus exposure and HLA in healthy donors (dated by TCRdb to about 2017). Regarding the complete study: An earlier analysis of some 500 of the donors reported approximately 300 Gb of sequence data and 100 million to 140 million unique TCR beta sequences from 150 million to 200 million T cells. The number of donors typed differed by locus, with roughly 620-640 for A, B, C, DRB1 and DQB1, around 500 for DQA1, 600 to 610 for DPA1, and under 490 for DPB1. The study aimed to test whether cataloging public T cell receptors could reveal signatures of past pathogen exposure. To study patterns of TCR occurrence, a later analysis re-analyzed previously published TCR beta repertoires from around 660 donors and added high-resolution HLA genotyping. In addition to the first cohort of 650 to 750 subjects, a separate validation cohort of 130 or so different subjects was used. A later genetic analysis took genome-wide SNP genotypes for about three fifths of the 666 donors and used that subset as a discovery cohort. All discovery cohort repertoires had been generated on a single sequencing platform. Among some 400 genotyped donors of the cohort, an average of roughly 230,000 unique TCR beta nucleotide sequences was sequenced per donor, of which approximately 19% were non-productive. Around 320 gigabases of sequencing data and 78 million or so unique TCR sequences were included in an early release covering about 700 HLA-typed donors. Both class I and class II loci were covered by HLA typing, at four-digit resolution. To predict cytomegalovirus infection status, the study brought together high-throughput TCR immunosequencing, statistical association of individual TCRs with disease status, and machine learning. Rather than drawing on any new phenotypic data, the later analysis identified candidate immune exposures from TCR beta sequences and the way those sequences occurred across donors. Because of strong linkage in the cohort, five DR-DQ haplotypes were treated as single units for association and clustering. An earlier analysis of several hundred of the donors used high-throughput TCR beta sequencing to judge whether each TCR beta V gene segment behaved as functional or pseudogenic. The genetic ancestry cluster associated with self-reported Caucasian donors included around four fifths of the 398 genotyped donors. The study used immunosequencing to profile the T cell repertoires of several hundred subjects and linked those repertoires to cytomegalovirus serostatus. Donor age, sex, ethnicity and CMV serostatus were collected together with the repertoire data. Beyond this particular receptor, the publication reports: The classifier was reported to diagnose cytomegalovirus status with high specificity and sensitivity in both the original cohort and the validation cohort. Because counts were too low, about 18 rarely observed V segments, including chromosome 9 orphons, were left out of the earlier analysis of a few hundred of the donors. Strong co-occurrence of HLA alleles, especially DR and DQ, made assigning TCR associations to individual alleles difficult. HLA typing was unavailable for some donors at each locus, so association tests used only the typed subset. Broadly in line with IMGT annotations, most TCR beta V segments showed up in productive rearrangements about 87% or about 30% of the time in an earlier analysis of 450 to 600 of the donors. Presence/absence analyses assumed roughly uniform sequencing depth across donors, an assumption that may not hold. According to a later genetic analysis, donors in an Asian-associated ancestry cluster had fewer N-insertions in productive TCRs than the roughly 660-donor mean. For the cohort, immune exposure information was limited to CMV serostatus. In a later analysis, several top co-occurrence clusters were reported to appear linked to parvovirus B19, influenza, CMV and Epstein-Barr virus. The 87-base-pair reads could not distinguish some IMGT-functional V segments, including TRBV6-2 and TRBV6-3, so those segments were excluded. In a later analysis, HLA-associated TCR beta chains showed more clonal expansion and lower generation probabilities than non-associated chains that were equally common. A group of highly shared sequence variants was considered likely to be a technical artifact of the sequencing pipeline. According to a later analysis, TCR association rates differed among HLA loci, with DRB1 alleles showing the most associated TCRs and HLA-C alleles showing the fewest. Linkage disequilibrium might explain the correlated functional status among segregating V segments, but an unknown experimental factor could not be ruled out. According to the authors, the approach could potentially be generalized to other disease states and immunological phenotypes. A further reported finding was that TCR beta sequences accurately predicted the HLA-A and HLA-B alleles for most subjects in the first cohort. At a false discovery rate of 0.05, a later analysis linked about 17,000 TCR beta sequences to specific HLA alleles. Across donors, most TCR sequences were observed very rarely, whereas some public TCRs were present in many individuals. A few of the identified cytomegalovirus-associated TCR beta chains were confirmed in vitro to be specific for cytomegalovirus antigens. This cohort had only TCR beta chains sequenced, and the lack of alpha or paired-chain data limited which features could be detected. Most CMV-associated TCR beta chains appeared to be HLA-restricted in a later analysis, and the HLA associations seemed to be driven largely by CMV exposure. In a later genetic analysis, a missense DCLRE1C variant was associated with V-gene and J-gene trimming of TCR beta chains, and the association was replicated in an independent cohort. The study listed 150 to 200 TCR beta chains as associated with cytomegalovirus.

The library relied on the immunoSEQ multiplex PCR assay. A mixture of 60 forward primers for TCR Vbeta segments and 13 reverse primers for TCR Jbeta segments was used in the multiplex PCR. The CDR3 region of rearranged TCR beta genes was amplified from genomic DNA with a multiplex PCR assay. Amplified TCR beta libraries were sequenced as 87-base-pair reads on the Illumina HiSeq System. Per the source publication's procedure: In a later analysis, some 80 million unique TCR beta chains were counted across the roughly 670 repertoires, and around 10 million of these chains were shared by at least two donors. A nearest-neighbor algorithm error-corrected the raw reads and collapsed the reads into unique sequences, merging closely related sequences to remove PCR and sequencing errors. V, D and J gene segments were assigned by aligning CDR3 sequences to IMGT reference sequences. For a sequence to be retained, a match of at least six nucleotides to both a V gene segment and a J gene segment was required. A rearrangement was called productive if the CDR3 had no stop codons and remained in frame with V and J, and every other rearrangement was called non-productive. Following IMGT convention, CDR3 was defined as the stretch from the second conserved V-encoded cysteine up to the conserved J-encoded phenylalanine. The earlier analysis of some 600 of the donors excluded sequences that lacked an unambiguous match to a single V gene segment. An earlier analysis of some 610 of the donors called V segments functional above 56.7% productive rearrangements and segregating when the between-donor standard deviation exceeded 5%. A statistical classification framework was built to diagnose cytomegalovirus status from the catalog of TCR beta chain sequences. A later analysis assigned V and J genes by comparing TCR nucleotide sequences with IMGT/GENE-DB human TR gene sequences. The TCRdist pipeline was used in a later analysis to assign CDR3 sequences and most-parsimonious VDJ recombination scenarios. A later analysis defined each TCR beta chain by its CDR3 amino acid sequence plus V-gene family, and excluded reads lacking a unique V-gene family. As a way to deal with suspected cross-contamination and a sequencing artifact, a later analysis dropped 592 nucleotide sequences that were highly shared and had low generation probability. In a later analysis, a clonal expansion index for each public chain was calculated from normalized within-repertoire ranks of inferred template counts. A later analysis computed generation probabilities with a VDJ recombination model fitted to out-of-frame rearrangements, and checked the results against IGoR. In a later analysis, hypergeometric tests were used to score TCR-TCR, TCR-HLA and TCR-CMV co-occurrence, with a repertoire-size bias correction applied to TCR pairs. In a later analysis, false discovery rates were estimated by permuting HLA or CMV assignments 20 times. In a later analysis, co-occurring TCRs were grouped using DBSCAN, with TCRdist sequence similarity added in when clustering inside HLA-allele-positive subsets. Repertoires with fewer than 30,000 or more than 120,000 public chains, plus five repertoires with anomalous nucleotide sharing, were excluded from co-occurrence clustering. TCRdb's version of the immuneACCESS table is confined to in-frame rearrangements and falls short of the full clone set. An unresolved V gene accounts for under half of the shortfall where checked; the remainder is of unknown origin. From that table come the V and J calls and clone size; the DNA was used to work out D and trimming. Here the sample has some 160,000 clones; approximately 80% occur a single time. The ten biggest clones cover roughly 1.8% of the sample.

Based on the germline V gene, the CDR1 and CDR2 sequences are SGHRS and YFSETQ. From its cysteine to its phenylalanine, the CDR3 spans 11 amino acids. Only the CDR3 portion is preserved as DNA: 33 bases, with reading frame beginning at the first base. For this clone: Its antigen remains unidentified. Base qualities are not at hand, and no much larger clone is one base apart.

In total, 500 to 700 healthy bone marrow donors made up the cohort. All cohort members were sampled while nominally healthy, although unrecorded immune exposures were likely present. The donor tested CMV seronegative and was one of the 352 seronegative cohort members. Every donor gave a peripheral blood sample, and the peripheral blood mononuclear cells from that sample were used for TCR beta sequencing. Genomic DNA extraction from the blood cell samples was performed with the Qiagen DNeasy Blood Extraction Kit. The V gene is TRBV5-1 and the J gene is TRBJ2-5, with TRBD1 perhaps the D gene, on 6 matching bases. The J call may be mistaken, given a closer DNA end match to TRBJ2-7. The clonotype comes from a woman in her 40s in good health and CMV-seronegative. The specimen was PBMCs. The CDR3 in this case is CASSQGNEQYF. Here is the DNA: TGCGCCAGCAGCCAGGGGAACGAGCAGTACTTC.